The 9 T cell receptor beta chains presented below share a single source sample, sequenced in a study of brain metastases from non-small cell lung cancer (dated by TCRdb to 2018 to 2020). The library was generated by the immunoSEQ multiplex PCR assay. TCRdb took over this immuneACCESS table, retaining in-frame rearrangements with V and J assigned. Such tables are incomplete; in checked studies, under half of the missing clones stem from an unresolved V gene, and the remainder is unexplained. This sample gives roughly 700 clones in total; 70% to 90% of them show up just once. The top ten constitute around 13% of the sample. Sample: primary lung tumor tissue. Per the publication, the cell subset or site label means: primary lung tumor paired with brain metastasis. Source of these receptors: a donor older than 35 with non-small cell lung cancer.

The V call is TRBV29-1, the J call TRBJ1-4; the D is unclear. Trimming cost V 4 bases and J 0 bases, with 3 bases left between them. The germline V gene has CDR1 SQVTM and CDR2 ANQGSEA. The CDR3 has 12 amino acids. DNA for the CDR3: TGCAGCGTTGCTGCAACTAATGAAAAACTGTTTTTT. It specifies CSVAATNEKLFF.

The V and J genes are TRBV29-1 and TRBJ2-7, with 9 bases aligning to TRBD2. V gave up 4 bases and J gave up 2 bases; unmatched junction bases: 6. This CDR3 is 14 amino acids long. Looked up from germline, CDR1 is SQVTM and CDR2 is ANQGSEA. The CDR3, as DNA: TGCAGCGTTGGTATTAGCGGGAGCGCCTACGAGCAGTACTTC. It encodes CSVGISGSAYEQYF.

A note on this clone: Its ends do not fully match the called genes, so a read error is possible. J is TRBJ2-7 and V is TRBV27, with D maybe TRBD2 (7 bases). This CDR3 contains 15 residues. CDR1 MNHEY and CDR2 SMNVEV come from the germline V gene (reference sequence). CDR3 in amino acids: CASSYGGGGAYKQYF. The CDR3 nucleotides are TGTGCCAGCAGCTATGGGGGCGGGGGTGCCTACAAGCAGTACTTC.

CDR3 in DNA: TGTGCCAGCAGCCCAAACAGGGGGACTAATGAAAAACTGTTTTTT. This encodes CASSPNRGTNEKLFF. The genes are TRBV7-9 and TRBJ1-4, with 8 bases lining up with TRBD1. With 5 bases clipped from V and 2 bases from J, the junction kept 4 bases outside the gene matches. CDR3 length: 15 amino acids. Germline V lookup: CDR1 SEHNR, CDR2 FQNEAQ (reference sequence).

Only a few counts were recorded for this clone. The rearrangement links TRBV28 to TRBJ1-2; D is unclear. The CDR3 loop spans 14 amino acids. V dropped 2 bases and J dropped 3 bases, with 10 bases sitting between them. The germline V gene has CDR1 MDHEN and CDR2 SYDVKM. The CDR3 DNA reads as TGTGCCAGCAGTTTAGGGGAGTCGGACTATGGCTACACCTTC. It specifies CASSLGESDYGYTF.

The chain couples TRBV4-1 to TRBJ2-2, with TRBD2 as a possible D gene (5 bases). The CDR3 sequence is 15 residues long. V gave up 4 bases and J gave up 6 bases, with 15 bases separating them. Per the germline V gene, CDR1 is MGHRA and CDR2 is YSYEKL. Here the CDR3 reads CASSLSGEVAGELFF. In nucleotides, the CDR3 is TGCGCCAGCAGCCTCTCCGGGGAAGTAGCCGGGGAGCTGTTTTTT.

J is TRBJ1-2 and V is TRBV6-6; no clear D gene. The V gene's germline CDR1 is MNHNY and CDR2 SVGAGI (reference sequence). V was shortened by 4 bases and J by 5 bases, with 17 bases between the two germline ends. The CDR3 contains 15 residues. The DNA of the CDR3 is TGTGCCAGCAGTTTAGAGGGTGGGTTGTCATATGGCTACACCTTC. It is translated as CASSLEGGLSYGYTF.

This clone was counted once. Other DNA sequences of this sample code for an identical CDR3. V is TRBV4-1 and J is TRBJ2-7; 8 bases fit TRBD1. Germline CDR1 is MGHRA and CDR2 is YSYEKL. J lost 4 bases, V lost 4 bases, and 6 bases had no gene match. This CDR3 contains 14 residues. The CDR3 coding sequence is TGCGCCAGCAGCCTTCGGACAGGGCCTTACGAGCAGTACTTC. The encoded protein is CASSLRTGPYEQYF.

This chain connects TRBV4-2 to TRBJ2-3; no clear D. CDR1 is LGHNA and CDR2 is YNFKEQ in the germline V gene. The CDR3 loop spans 13 amino acids. V dropped 2 bases and J dropped 2 bases, with 5 bases sitting between them. The CDR3 region is CASSQLDTDTQYF. The CDR3, as DNA: TGTGCCAGCAGCCAACTAGACACAGATACGCAGTATTTT.